Listed here are 23 T cell receptor beta chains from one sample, sequenced in a study of regulatory T cells in long-lasting Graves disease. The sample's time point: persistent/refractory GD, antithyroid drugs over 5 years with positive TRAb. From RNA extracted from PBMCs, the TCR library was made. TCR beta libraries were built with iRepertoire HTBI primers and Arm-PCR of CDR3 regions. One entry per CDR3 protein results from TCRdb running MiXCR on the multiplex PCR reads. Counted here are more than 350,000 distinct CDR3 sequences, roughly 23% occurring once; the ten biggest clones make up roughly an eighth. The source material was peripheral blood mononuclear cells (PBMCs), sampled when the disease was refractory, from a patient treated with antithyroid drugs. All receptors derive from a female donor with Graves disease.

This chain connects TRBV14 to TRBJ2-4; D is possibly TRBD2 (5 bases). The CDR3 spans 15 residues. V was trimmed by 2 bases and J by 4 bases, leaving 12 bases between them. Germline V gene sequence: CDR1 SGHDN, CDR2 FVKESK. The CDR3 loop reads CASSQMDGLKNIQYF. In nucleotides, the CDR3 is TGTGCCAGCAGCCAAATGGACGGACTTAAAAACATTCAGTACTTC.

The chain has TRBV4-1 and TRBJ1-1; D unclear. This CDR3 is 14 amino acids long. Germline V CDR1 and CDR2: MGHRA, YSYEKL. V lost 0 bases, J lost 5 bases, and 10 bases lay in between. CDR3 coding DNA: TGCGCCAGCAGCCAAGATATTGGTGGAACTGAAGCTTTCTTT. Amino acids: CASSQDIGGTEAFF.

The chain combines TRBV11-2 with TRBJ1-6; D uncertain. V was pared by 3 bases and J by 7 bases, with 13 bases between. Germline V gene data show CDR1 as SGHAT and CDR2 as FQNNGV. This CDR3 contains 15 residues. The DNA for the CDR3 is TGTGCCAGCAGCTTGAGGGAAGGAACAAATTCACCCCTCCACTTT. This codes for CASSLREGTNSPLHF.

This clonotype was counted many times. The chain couples TRBV27 to TRBJ2-7; D uncertain. The CDR3 runs to 14 residues. The ends were cut back, 2 bases at V and 6 bases at J, with 14 bases in the middle. The germline V gene has CDR1 MNHEY and CDR2 SMNVEV (reference sequence). The CDR3 loop reads CASSLTGGPFEQYF. CDR3 DNA sequence: TGTGCCAGCAGTTTAACGGGTGGCCCCTTCGAGCAGTACTTC.

This clonotype was recorded at least ten times. The chain links TRBV27 to TRBJ2-7; D possibly corresponds to TRBD2 (7 bases). The ends were cut back, 3 bases at V and 2 bases at J, with 23 bases in the middle. CDR3 length equals 18 residues. Germline values: CDR1 MNHEY, CDR2 SMNVEV (reference sequence). This CDR3 reads CASSLGASGYAGAYEQYF. CDR3 sequence (DNA): TGTGCCAGCAGTTTGGGGGCTAGCGGTTACGCAGGGGCCTACGAGCAGTACTTC.

This clonotype was seen a handful of times. The genes are TRBV2 and TRBJ2-2, with 7 bases matching TRBD2. The CDR3 runs 15 residues. Germline V lookup: CDR1 SNHLY, CDR2 FYNNEI. V shed 0 bases and J 6 bases; nucleotides not matched to a gene: 4. Written as DNA, the CDR3 is TGTGCCAGCAGTGAAGCGCTGCGGGGGTCCGGGGAGCTGTTTTTT. Its translation is CASSEALRGSGELFF.

In this sample, this clonotype turned up a few times. One junction end does not reproduce the germline sequence, and a read error may be involved. The chain links TRBV20-1 to TRBJ2-3; tentative D call: TRBD1 (5 bases). The V gene's germline CDR1 is DFQATT and CDR2 SNEGSKA (reference sequence). This CDR3 is built from 14 residues. The DNA of the CDR3 is TGCAGTGCTCGAGACAGTCGCCTCACAGATACGCAGTATTTT. Translation: CSARDSRLTDTQYF.

The genes are TRBV7-9 and TRBJ1-3; D perhaps matches TRBD1 (6 bases). Trimming left V 5 bases short and J 3 bases short, with 14 bases between. The CDR3 spans 15 residues. Per germline, CDR1 SEHNR and CDR2 FQNEAQ (reference sequence). The chain's CDR3 is CASSPRTVHGNTIYF. CDR3 in DNA: TGTGCCAGCAGCCCAAGGACAGTCCATGGAAACACCATATATTTT.

This clonotype was detected a few times. The V call is TRBV10-2, the J call TRBJ1-4, with unresolved D. This CDR3 spans 14 amino acids. Germline V CDR1 and CDR2: WSHSY, SAAADI. V lost 4 bases to trimming and J lost 2 bases, with 8 bases between them. This CDR3 reads CASSVTDTNEKLFF. CDR3 DNA sequence: TGCGCCAGCAGTGTAACAGACACTAATGAAAAACTGTTTTTT.

The CDR3, as DNA: TGTGCCAGCAGCTTCGAACAGGGGGCGAACACTGAAGCTTTCTTT. It translates to CASSFEQGANTEAFF. This chain links TRBV5-6 with TRBJ1-1; 9 nucleotides match TRBD1. The germline CDR1 and CDR2 sequences are SGHDT and YYEEEE. Unmatched junction bases numbered 3, after V lost 2 bases and J lost 1 base. CDR3 length: 15 amino acids.

This clonotype occurred many times. This chain links TRBV12-3 or TRBV12-4 with TRBJ1-1; D unresolved. The CDR3 consists of 12 residues. Trimming cost V 6 bases and J 5 bases, with 10 bases left between them. CDR3 sequence (DNA): TGTGCCAGCAGCCTCGAGGTTACTGAAGCTTTCTTT. Its protein is CASSLEVTEAFF.

This chain joins TRBV19 and TRBJ1-6; TRBD1 matches 11 bases. V was clipped by 5 bases and J by 10 bases; unmatched bases: 7. The CDR3 spans 15 residues. Germline assignment: CDR1 LNHDA and CDR2 SQIVND (reference sequence). CDR3 in DNA: TGTGCCAGTAGTCCCGGACAGGGGGCACGGTCACCCCTCCACTTT. As protein: CASSPGQGARSPLHF.

This clonotype has at least ten counts. The V and J genes are TRBV28 and TRBJ1-2, with D unresolved. Germline values: CDR1 MDHEN, CDR2 SYDVKM. The CDR3 is 14 amino acids. V lost 2 bases and J lost 6, with 13 bases in between. The CDR3 DNA sequence: TGTGCCAGCAGTTTAGGGCTGAACACTAATGGCTACACCTTC. It specifies CASSLGLNTNGYTF.

The chain links TRBV19 to TRBJ1-1, with TRBD1 matching over 8 bases. The CDR3 runs to 15 residues. Trimming removed 3 bases from V and 1 base from J; junction bases left unmatched: 4. Germline V gene lookup returns CDR1 LNHDA and CDR2 SQIVND (reference sequence). Written as DNA, the CDR3 is TGTGCCAGTAGTATGGAACAGGGGGAGAACACTGAAGCTTTCTTT. It yields the protein CASSMEQGENTEAFF.

This clonotype was recorded many times. V gene TRBV28 combines with J gene TRBJ1-1; D possibly corresponds to TRBD1 (5 bases). The CDR3 loop spans 12 amino acids. Trimming left V 10 bases short and J 3 bases short, with 12 bases between. Per the germline V gene, CDR1 is MDHEN and CDR2 is SYDVKM. CDR3 DNA: TGTGCCATAGGGAGGGGCTACACTGAAGCTTTCTTT. It yields the protein CAIGRGYTEAFF. Based on the CDR3 plus reference TRBV28 and TRBJ1-1, the full variable domain is DVKVTQSSRYLVKRTGEKVFLECVQDMDHENMFWYRQDPGLGLRLIYFSYDVKMKEKGDIPEGYSVSREKKERFSLILESASTNQTSMYLCAIGRGYTEAFFGQGTRLTVV.

This clonotype appeared many times. The genes are TRBV12-3 or TRBV12-4 and TRBJ2-5; D not resolved. The CDR3 totals 13 residues. V lost 5 bases to trimming and J lost 5 bases, with 12 bases between them. The CDR3 loop reads CASSPSARETQYF. In DNA, the CDR3 is TGTGCCAGCAGTCCCTCCGCCAGGGAGACCCAGTACTTC.

This clonotype was seen only a few times. This chain links TRBV7-9 with TRBJ1-1, with 8 bases aligning to TRBD1. The CDR3 extends over 17 amino acids. Germline values: CDR1 SEHNR, CDR2 FQNEAQ (reference sequence). V shed 2 bases, J shed 4 bases, and the junction held 12 bases outside the gene matches. CDR3 DNA: TGTGCCAGCAGCTTACAGGGGGCCCTCGCGTTCGGCACTGAAGCTTTCTTT. Its protein product is CASSLQGALAFGTEAFF.

The chain carries TRBV28 and TRBJ1-5, with 10 nucleotides matching TRBD1. CDR1 and CDR2 from the germline V gene are MDHEN and SYDVKM. CDR3 length equals 14 residues. The V segment lost 4 bases and the J segment 6 bases; nucleotides outside the gene matches: 3. CDR3 DNA: TGTGCCAGCAGTTCGGGGACAGGGGTTCAGCCCCAGCATTTT. This codes for CASSSGTGVQPQHF.

This clonotype has ten or more counts. CDR3 region: CASSGHSNQPQHF. The CDR3 region has the DNA TGTGCCAGCAGTGGTCATAGCAATCAGCCCCAGCATTTT. This chain uses TRBV6-1 with TRBJ1-5; D not certain. Germline CDR1 MNHNS, CDR2 SASEGT. This CDR3 region has 13 residues. Trimming removed 4 bases from V and 0 bases from J, with 4 bases in between.

V usage is TRBV2 and J usage is TRBJ1-4; the D is unclear. CDR1 and CDR2 from the germline V gene are SNHLY and FYNNEI. The CDR3 extends over 18 amino acids. The ends were cut back, 5 bases at V and 0 bases at J, with 19 bases in the middle. The CDR3, as DNA: TGTGCCAGCAGTACCCCCTTCCAGGAAGTTGCAACTAATGAAAAACTGTTTTTT. Residues: CASSTPFQEVATNEKLFF.

This clonotype was detected only a few times. The chain joins TRBV28 to TRBJ1-3, with 10 bases matching TRBD1. The CDR3 covers 14 residues. The V segment lost 7 bases and the J segment 8 bases; nucleotides outside the gene matches: 8. The germline V gene encodes CDR1 MDHEN and CDR2 SYDVKM. This CDR3 is CASTPGQGFDTIYF. The CDR3 DNA sequence: TGTGCCAGCACCCCGGGACAGGGGTTCGACACCATATATTTT.

This clonotype was observed many times. The rearrangement uses TRBV5-1 and TRBJ1-2; 9 positions agree with TRBD1. Germline CDR1 reads SGHRS; CDR2 reads YFSETQ. The CDR3 is 15 amino acids. The ends lost 0 bases at V and 5 bases at J; junction bases unmatched: 5. The CDR3 sequence: CASSLETGGAYGYTF. The CDR3 DNA is TGCGCCAGCAGCTTGGAAACAGGGGGCGCGTATGGCTACACCTTC.

The V call is TRBV12-3 or TRBV12-4, the J call TRBJ1-1; D gene unclear. V was clipped by 7 bases and J by 4 bases, with 13 bases between them. The length of the CDR3 is 13 residues. The CDR3 loop is CASNMREGTEAFF. CDR3 sequence (DNA): TGTGCCAGCAATATGAGGGAGGGCACTGAAGCTTTCTTT.